Following are 26 T cell receptor beta chains from one sample sequenced in a study of OX40 agonist ivuxolimab in advanced cancers. The protocol was immunoSEQ multiplex PCR, while the TCRdb copy is restricted to in-frame clones and leaves out a portion. Of 25,000 to 30,000 clones in the sample, over 60% were seen once. Material: CD4+ or CD8+ T cells sorted from blood, obtained in a trial of the OX40 agonist ivuxolimab. The source of these receptors is an adult with an advanced solid tumor such as melanoma, head and neck, liver or kidney cancer.

This clone was seen more than once but under ten times. The chain has TRBV5-4 and TRBJ1-1; unclear D gene. The CDR3 spans 15 residues. V was pared by 1 base and J by 0 bases, with 10 bases between. The germline gives CDR1 SGHNT, CDR2 YYREEE (reference sequence). CDR3 sequence reads: CASSLYRGMNTEAFF. CDR3 sequence (DNA): TGTGCCAGCAGCTTGTACCGGGGTATGAACACTGAAGCTTTCTTT.

This chain links TRBV7-8 with TRBJ1-5, with a possible D match to TRBD1 (6 bases). The CDR3 is made up of 17 amino acids. Looked up from germline, CDR1 is SGHVS and CDR2 is FQNEAQ. The ends were cut back, 0 bases at V and 5 bases at J, with 17 bases in the middle. The CDR3 DNA follows: TGTGCCAGCAGCTTAGCCGGGGGGGCGGGGCCGGATCAGCCCCAGCATTTT. As protein: CASSLAGGAGPDQPQHF.

The table lists this clone with a count of one. Here the CDR3 DNA reads TGCGCCAGCAGCTTGGTAGCTGGGACCCACGAGCAGTACTTC. It is translated as CASSLVAGTHEQYF. The chain recombines TRBV5-1 with TRBJ2-7, with D perhaps being TRBD1 or TRBD2 (5 bases each). CDR3 length equals 14 residues. V was cut by 0 bases and J by 5 bases, with 12 bases left in between. CDR1 is SGHRS, CDR2 YFSETQ, per germline.

The chain couples TRBV4-2 to TRBJ1-2, with unresolved D. The V and J ends lost 4 bases and 6 bases respectively, with 18 bases between them. The CDR3 runs to 15 residues. Per the germline V gene, CDR1 is LGHNA and CDR2 is YNFKEQ. This chain's CDR3 is CASSPSGPSSHGYTF. Here the CDR3 DNA reads TGTGCCAGCAGCCCTAGCGGACCGAGCTCGCATGGCTACACCTTC.

This clone is a singleton in its sample. J is TRBJ1-1 and V is TRBV9, with D possibly TRBD1 on 5 matching bases. This CDR3 contains 14 residues. Germline values: CDR1 SGDLS, CDR2 YYNGEE. V was clipped by 3 bases and J by 2 bases, with 11 bases between them. The CDR3, as DNA: TGTGCCAGCAGCGATGGGGGAGCAAACACTGAAGCTTTCTTT. Translation gives CASSDGGANTEAFF.

This clone was observed a single time. This chain joins TRBV5-1 and TRBJ2-6; 10 bases agree with TRBD1. V dropped 4 bases and J dropped 0; count of bases not matched to a gene: 10. Germline V lookup: CDR1 SGHRS, CDR2 YFSETQ. The CDR3 has 19 residues. CDR3 bases: TGCGCCAGCAGCCCTAAACCGGGACAGGGGTCCTCTGGGGCCAACGTCCTGACTTTC. Translated, it gives CASSPKPGQGSSGANVLTF.

The V and J genes are TRBV4-1 and TRBJ2-1, with 8 bases matching TRBD2. The CDR3 is made up of 16 amino acids. The ends lost 0 bases at V and 2 bases at J; junction bases unmatched: 3. CDR1 is MGHRA, CDR2 YSYEKL, per germline. CDR3 amino acids: CASSQEAGGTYNEQFF. CDR3 DNA sequence: TGCGCCAGCAGCCAAGAGGCGGGGGGAACCTACAATGAGCAGTTCTTC.

V is TRBV7-9 and J is TRBJ2-7, with 7 bases identical to TRBD2. V trimming: 1 base; J trimming: 0 bases; junction bases outside the gene matches: 3. Germline CDR1 reads SEHNR; CDR2 reads FQNEAQ (reference sequence). The length of the CDR3 is 15 residues. CDR3 coding DNA: TGTGCCAGCAGCTTAGTGGGCGGGAGCTCCTACGAGCAGTACTTC. Translated, it gives CASSLVGGSSYEQYF.

The rearrangement uses TRBV18 and TRBJ1-5; TRBD1 aligns across 9 bases. V dropped 1 base and J dropped 4; count of bases not matched to a gene: 2. Germline CDR1 reads KGHSH; CDR2 reads LQKENI. This CDR3 spans 15 amino acids. The CDR3 coding sequence is TGTGCCAGCTCACCACAAGGGACAGGGAATCAGCCCCAGCATTTT. It yields the protein CASSPQGTGNQPQHF.

Only a few counts were recorded for this clone. Mismatch with germline at one junction end may stem from a read error. The chain has TRBV19 and TRBJ2-1; D call uncertain. The CDR3 length is 13 residues. CDR1 and CDR2 from the germline V gene are LNHDA and SQIVND (reference sequence). The CDR3 DNA is TGTGCCAGTAGTATCCCGCATGACAAGGAGCAGTTCTTC. Translating it yields CASSIPHDKEQFF.

The rearrangement links TRBV7-2 to TRBJ2-1; 11 positions agree with TRBD2. Germline V gene sequence: CDR1 SGHTA, CDR2 FQGNSA. There are 16 residues in the CDR3. V was clipped by 5 bases and J by 4 bases; unmatched bases: 7. The CDR3 region has the DNA TGTGCCAGCAGCCATTTTAGCGGGGGGGCGTACAATGAGCAGTTCTTC. Protein product: CASSHFSGGAYNEQFF.

This clone was observed a single time. The rearrangement joins TRBV7-8 to TRBJ1-5, with D perhaps TRBD1 (5 bases). The CDR3 length is 14 residues. The V gene's germline CDR1 is SGHVS and CDR2 FQNEAQ. V lost 7 bases to trimming and J lost 6 bases, with 16 bases between them. The CDR3 DNA follows: TGTGCCAGCACCTCTTTTAAGGGGACTCAGCCCCAGCATTTT. This sequence encodes CASTSFKGTQPQHF.

This clone is classed as medium-sized. V and J are TRBV28 and TRBJ1-1; D might be TRBD1 (5 bases). The CDR3 has 13 amino acids. Trimming left V 10 bases short and J 2 bases short, with 14 bases between. Germline CDR1 MDHEN, CDR2 SYDVKM. The CDR3 spells CATRGGTNTEAFF. CDR3 coding DNA: TGTGCCACCCGAGGAGGGACCAACACTGAAGCTTTCTTT.

This clone turned up a few times. The rearrangement joins TRBV5-1 to TRBJ2-7, with 13 bases fitting TRBD2. Per the germline V gene, CDR1 is SGHRS and CDR2 is YFSETQ. Trimming at V came to 3 bases and at J to 2 bases, leaving 8 bases not matched to a gene. This CDR3 contains 17 residues. The CDR3 nucleotides are TGCGCCAGCAGCTCGAGTATGGGACTAGCGGGGACCTACGAGCAGTACTTC. Translating gives CASSSSMGLAGTYEQYF. The full variable domain, with the rest looked up from reference TRBV5-1 and TRBJ2-7, is KAGVTQTPRYLIKTRGQQVTLSCSPISGHRSVSWYQQTPGQGLQFLFEYFSETQRNKGNFPGRFSGRQFSNSRSEMNVSTLELGDSALYLCASSSSMGLAGTYEQYFGPGTRLTVT.

V is TRBV20-1 and J is TRBJ2-5, with a possible D match to TRBD1 (5 bases). With the DNA end fitting TRBJ2-7 better, the J assignment may be wrong. Germline values: CDR1 DFQATT, CDR2 SNEGSKA (reference sequence). CDR3 length: 11 amino acids. The CDR3 here is CSGQKNYEQYF. The CDR3 coding sequence is TGCAGTGGACAGAAAAACTACGAGCAGTACTTC.

The chain joins TRBV28 to TRBJ1-2; 8 nucleotides match TRBD1. Looked up from germline, CDR1 is MDHEN and CDR2 is SYDVKM. J lost 4 bases, V lost 6 bases, and 4 bases had no gene match. The CDR3 extends over 13 amino acids. CDR3 residues: CASRETGVYGYTF. The CDR3 DNA reads TGTGCCAGCAGAGAGACAGGGGTCTATGGCTACACCTTC.

The V gene is TRBV19, the J gene TRBJ2-2; weak D call: TRBD1 (5 bases). CDR3 length equals 11 residues. V lost 6 bases and J lost 6, with 5 bases in between. From germline, CDR1 is LNHDA and CDR2 SQIVND (reference sequence). CDR3 in DNA: TGTGCCAGTAGAGGGGCCGGGGAGCTGTTTTTT. Its protein product is CASRGAGELFF.

The rearrangement uses TRBV28 and TRBJ1-1, with D tentatively TRBD1 (5 bases). V dropped 8 bases and J dropped 1 base, with 17 bases sitting between them. Germline V gene sequence: CDR1 MDHEN, CDR2 SYDVKM. The CDR3 consists of 15 residues. The CDR3 spells CASAPGGVGNTEAFF. CDR3 nucleotide sequence: TGTGCCAGCGCACCCGGGGGGGTGGGGAACACTGAAGCTTTCTTT.

The CDR3 sequence is CASSHPPGQEYGYTF. CDR3 in DNA: TGTGCCAGCAGCCACCCTCCGGGGCAAGAATATGGCTACACCTTC. V gene TRBV4-2 combines with J gene TRBJ1-2, with D maybe TRBD1 (5 bases). The germline gives CDR1 LGHNA, CDR2 YNFKEQ. The length of the CDR3 is 15 residues. V lost 3 bases and J lost 5, with 16 bases in between.

The chain employs TRBV7-9 and TRBJ1-5, with unresolved D. Germline V CDR1 and CDR2: SEHNR, FQNEAQ (reference sequence). Trimming stripped 5 bases from V and 4 bases from J, with 12 bases between. There are 14 residues in the CDR3. CDR3 sequence: CASSVNPGNQPQHF. CDR3 DNA: TGTGCCAGCAGCGTAAACCCGGGGAATCAGCCCCAGCATTTT.

The V call is TRBV5-1, the J call TRBJ2-2; a weak D match, TRBD1 (7 bases). The V end was cut by 1 base, the J end by 0 bases, with 13 bases between. Germline V gene data show CDR1 as SGHRS and CDR2 as YFSETQ. This CDR3 region has 17 residues. CDR3 in DNA: TGCGCCAGCAGCTTGACTGCAGGGGGGCCGAACACCGGGGAGCTGTTTTTT. Its protein is CASSLTAGGPNTGELFF. The full variable domain, rest sourced from reference TRBV5-1 and TRBJ2-2, is KAGVTQTPRYLIKTRGQQVTLSCSPISGHRSVSWYQQTPGQGLQFLFEYFSETQRNKGNFPGRFSGRQFSNSRSEMNVSTLELGDSALYLCASSLTAGGPNTGELFFGEGSRLTVL.

The chain carries TRBV4-2 and TRBJ2-1, with D possibly being TRBD2 (7 bases). Trimming pared 2 bases from V and 5 bases from J, leaving 16 bases between. Germline values: CDR1 LGHNA, CDR2 YNFKEQ. The CDR3 consists of 16 residues. The CDR3 here is CASSQYEAGAHNEQFF. The CDR3 DNA follows: TGTGCCAGCAGCCAATATGAGGCGGGGGCACACAATGAGCAGTTCTTC.

The rearrangement links TRBV11-1 to TRBJ1-1, with D possibly being TRBD1 (5 bases). The CDR3 is made up of 17 amino acids. Germline loops: CDR1 SGHAT, CDR2 FQDESV (reference sequence). V gave up 5 bases and J gave up 1 base, with 20 bases separating them. The CDR3 DNA is TGTGCCAGCAGCACCGACCCACCGGGACGGGGGAACACTGAAGCTTTCTTT. The encoded protein is CASSTDPPGRGNTEAFF. The entire variable domain, with the rest obtained from reference TRBV11-1 and TRBJ1-1, is as follows: EAEVAQSPRYKITEKSQAVAFWCDPISGHATLYWYRQILGQGPELLVQFQDESVVDDSQLPKDRFSAERLKGVDSTLKIQPAELGDSAMYLCASSTDPPGRGNTEAFFGQGTRLTVV.

DNA of the CDR3: TGTGCCGGCACTCAATGGGGTCCCAATGAGCAGTTCTTC. Its translation: CAGTQWGPNEQFF. The chain has TRBV28 and TRBJ2-1; D gene ambiguous. Looked up from germline, CDR1 is MDHEN and CDR2 is SYDVKM. This CDR3 is built from 13 residues. Trimming took off 11 bases at V and 6 bases at J, with 17 bases between the two ends.

This chain joins TRBV5-1 and TRBJ1-2; perhaps TRBD1 as D (6 bases). The CDR3 totals 15 residues. Germline loops: CDR1 SGHRS, CDR2 YFSETQ. Trimming took off 3 bases at V and 5 bases at J, with 17 bases between the two ends. CDR3 in amino acids: CASSSTGQPGYGYTF. DNA of the CDR3: TGCGCCAGCAGCTCAACCGGACAGCCGGGGTATGGCTACACCTTC.

This clone was recorded a few times. The gene calls are TRBV2 and TRBJ1-2; no definite D call. The germline V and J ends were trimmed by 6 bases and 1 base, with 15 bases remaining between them. The CDR3 runs 15 residues. Per germline, CDR1 SNHLY and CDR2 FYNNEI. CDR3 amino acids: CASSFAGFLNYGYTF. CDR3 DNA: TGTGCCAGCAGCTTTGCTGGCTTTCTTAACTATGGCTACACCTTC.